This entry lists 4 T cell receptor beta chains sequenced from one sample in a study of shared clonotypes between healthy human individuals (dated by TCRdb to 2018 to 2021). The library was obtained by the immunoSEQ multiplex PCR assay. The table was pulled from immuneACCESS by TCRdb, which kept in-frame rearrangements only. Such tables lose some clones; where checked, under half of the loss comes from unresolved V genes, and the rest has no known cause. Across this sample there are over a million clones, with roughly 96% seen only once. The ten largest clonotypes hold approximately 1% of the sample. Sequencing was done on a sample of naive CD4+ T cells sorted from blood. What this sample's cell subset or site label stands for: CD45RA+ positively selected. The receptor set was obtained from a man aged 30-40 years in good health.

The chain uses TRBV28 and TRBJ1-5; D unresolved. V was trimmed by 5 bases and J by 6 bases, leaving 14 bases between them. CDR3 length: 14 amino acids. CDR1 and CDR2 from the germline V gene are MDHEN and SYDVKM. The CDR3 reads CASSIQQSGQPQHF. The DNA for the CDR3 is TGTGCCAGCAGTATTCAGCAATCCGGTCAGCCCCAGCATTTT.

The gene calls are TRBV7-2 and TRBJ1-5; no clear D. The CDR3 sequence is 15 residues long. The V and J ends lost 1 base and 1 base respectively, with 8 bases between them. Looked up from germline, CDR1 is SGHTA and CDR2 is FQGNSA. The CDR3 here is CASSLGLGSNQPQHF. CDR3 nucleotide sequence: TGTGCCAGCAGCTTAGGCCTAGGGAGCAATCAGCCCCAGCATTTT. Combining the CDR3 with reference TRBV7-2 and TRBJ1-5 gives the whole variable domain GAGVSQSPSNKVTEKGKDVELRCDPISGHTALYWYRQSLGQGLEFLIYFQGNSAPDKSGLPSDRFSAERTGGSVSTLTIQRTQQEDSAVYLCASSLGLGSNQPQHFGDGTRLSIL.

The chain links TRBV7-6 to TRBJ2-7; TRBD1 matches 12 bases. CDR3 length equals 16 residues. In germline, CDR1 is SGHVS, CDR2 FNYEAQ. The trim removed 5 bases at V and 5 bases at J, leaving 10 bases unmatched. Here the CDR3 reads CASSLTPGQGAHEQYF. Written as DNA, the CDR3 is TGTGCCAGCAGCCTGACGCCGGGACAGGGGGCCCACGAGCAGTACTTC.

The sample holds a few counts of this clone. The chain recombines TRBV5-1 with TRBJ2-2; no definite D call. CDR1 is SGHRS, CDR2 YFSETQ, per germline. Between the trimmed V and J ends, which lost 4 bases and 2 bases, there was a span of 3 bases. The CDR3 spans 12 residues. The CDR3 reads CASSRNTGELFF. The DNA of the CDR3 is TGCGCCAGCAGCCGCAACACCGGGGAGCTGTTTTTT.